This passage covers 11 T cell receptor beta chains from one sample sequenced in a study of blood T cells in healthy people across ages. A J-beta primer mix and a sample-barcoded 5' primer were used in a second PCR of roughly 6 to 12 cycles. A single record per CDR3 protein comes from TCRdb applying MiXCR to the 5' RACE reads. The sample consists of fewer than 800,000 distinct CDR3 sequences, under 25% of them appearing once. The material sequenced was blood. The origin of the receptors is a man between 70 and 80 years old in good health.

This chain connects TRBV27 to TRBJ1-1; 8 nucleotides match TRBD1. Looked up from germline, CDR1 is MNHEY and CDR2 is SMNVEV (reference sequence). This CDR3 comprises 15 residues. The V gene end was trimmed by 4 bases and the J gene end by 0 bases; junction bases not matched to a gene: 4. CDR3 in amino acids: CASSSGTGLNTEAFF. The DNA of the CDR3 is TGTGCCAGCAGTTCCGGGACAGGCCTGAACACTGAAGCTTTCTTT.

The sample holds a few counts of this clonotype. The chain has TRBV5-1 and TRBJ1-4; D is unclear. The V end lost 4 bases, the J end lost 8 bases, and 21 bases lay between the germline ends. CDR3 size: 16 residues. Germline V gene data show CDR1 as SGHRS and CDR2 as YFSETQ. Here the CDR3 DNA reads TGCGCCAGCAGCCGGGCGGCCACAGTGTCGCTGGAAAAACTGTTTTTT. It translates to CASSRAATVSLEKLFF.

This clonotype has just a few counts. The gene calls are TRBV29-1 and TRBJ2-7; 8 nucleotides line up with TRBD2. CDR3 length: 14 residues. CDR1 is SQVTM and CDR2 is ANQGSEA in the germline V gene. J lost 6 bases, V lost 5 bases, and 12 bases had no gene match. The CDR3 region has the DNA TGCAGCGTTACCGGGACTAGTATGATTCTCGAGCAGTACTTC. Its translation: CSVTGTSMILEQYF.

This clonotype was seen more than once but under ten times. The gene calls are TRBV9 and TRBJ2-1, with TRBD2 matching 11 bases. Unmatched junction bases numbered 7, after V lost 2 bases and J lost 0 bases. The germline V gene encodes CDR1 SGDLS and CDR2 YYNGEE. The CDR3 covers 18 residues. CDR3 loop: CASSVNSGRALSYNEQFF. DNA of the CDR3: TGTGCCAGCAGCGTTAATAGCGGGAGGGCCCTCTCCTACAATGAGCAGTTCTTC.

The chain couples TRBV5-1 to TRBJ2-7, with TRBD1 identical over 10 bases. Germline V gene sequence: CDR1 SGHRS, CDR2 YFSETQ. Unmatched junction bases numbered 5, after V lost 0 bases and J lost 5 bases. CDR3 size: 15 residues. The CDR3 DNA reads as TGCGCCAGCAGCTTGGAACGACAGGGGGCCAACGAGCAGTACTTC. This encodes CASSLERQGANEQYF.

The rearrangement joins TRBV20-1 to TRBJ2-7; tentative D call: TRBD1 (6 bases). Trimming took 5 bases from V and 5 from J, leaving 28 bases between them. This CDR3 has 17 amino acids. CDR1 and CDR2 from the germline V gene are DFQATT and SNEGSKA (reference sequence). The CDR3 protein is CSALQDTVRGQGDEQYF. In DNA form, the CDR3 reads TGCAGTGCTCTCCAAGACACGGTACGGGGACAAGGGGACGAGCAGTACTTC.

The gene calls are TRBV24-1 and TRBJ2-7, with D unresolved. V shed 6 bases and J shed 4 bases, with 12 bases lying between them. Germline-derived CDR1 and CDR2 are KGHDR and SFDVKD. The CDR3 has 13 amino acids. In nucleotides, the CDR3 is TGTGCCACCAGTAACCCCCCGGCATACGAGCAGTACTTC. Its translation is CATSNPPAYEQYF.

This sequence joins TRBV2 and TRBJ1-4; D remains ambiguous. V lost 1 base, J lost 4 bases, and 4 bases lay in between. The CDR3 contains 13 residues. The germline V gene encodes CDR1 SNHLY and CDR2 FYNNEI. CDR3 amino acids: CASSEVVNEKLFF. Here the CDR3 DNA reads TGTGCCAGCAGTGAAGTTGTTAATGAAAAACTGTTTTTT.

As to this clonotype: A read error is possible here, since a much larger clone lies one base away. CDR3 nucleotides: TGCAGTGCTAGAGATCCGGACAGAGAGACCCAGTACTTC. This translates into CSARDPDRETQYF. The chain uses TRBV20-1 and TRBJ2-5; possible D gene TRBD1, 6 bases. The CDR3 has 13 amino acids. In germline, CDR1 is DFQATT, CDR2 SNEGSKA (reference sequence). Trimming removed 0 bases from V and 4 bases from J, with 9 bases in between.

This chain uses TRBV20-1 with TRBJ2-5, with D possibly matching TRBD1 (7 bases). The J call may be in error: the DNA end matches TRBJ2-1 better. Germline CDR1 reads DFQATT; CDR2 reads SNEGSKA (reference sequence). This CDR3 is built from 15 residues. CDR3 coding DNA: TGCAGTGCTAGAGTTCCCGGAGGGGGCCGCAATGAGCAGTTCTTC. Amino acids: CSARVPGGGRNEQFF.

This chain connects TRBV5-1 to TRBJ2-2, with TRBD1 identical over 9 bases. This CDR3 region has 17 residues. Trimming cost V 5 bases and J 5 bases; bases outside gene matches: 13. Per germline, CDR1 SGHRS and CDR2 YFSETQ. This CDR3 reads CASSRPPGTGQTGELFF. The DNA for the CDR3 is TGCGCCAGCAGTCGACCCCCCGGGACAGGGCAAACCGGGGAGCTGTTTTTT.